This T cell receptor beta chain derives from a study of blood T cell repertoires in COVID-19. As for the study in general: There were acute and convalescent COVID-19 samples, and they came from the United States, Italy and Spain. T cells, B-cell-depleted T cells, or PBMCs supplied cDNA or gDNA.

Original handling: Counts of nucleated cells, estimated from reference gene primer amplification, were obtained. TCRdb's table, derived via immunoSEQ multiplex PCR, lists solely in-frame clones and lacks some. That table supplies the V and J calls and clone size; D and trimming were determined from the DNA. The data hold around 300,000 clones, with roughly 90% observed a single time. Unmatched junction bases numbered 5, after V lost 7 bases and J lost 2 bases. Germline CDR1 reads MDHEN; CDR2 reads SYDVKM. The CDR3 covers 16 residues. This clone was recorded only once. The sequence was obtained from a woman aged 45-60 years with active or convalescent COVID-19. Sequencing input: peripheral blood. This chain connects TRBV28 to TRBJ2-7; TRBD2 aligns across 16 bases. CDR3 sequence reads: CASKGLAGGGTYEQYF. DNA for the CDR3: TGTGCCAGCAAGGGACTAGCGGGAGGGGGGACCTACGAGCAGTACTTC.